This T cell receptor (beta chain) derives from a study of blood T cell repertoires in COVID-19. The assay was immunoSEQ multiplex PCR, and TCRdb's table has in-frame clones only and misses some. The table has more than 150,000 clones, 90% seen once. This clonotype was sampled from a man aged 50-59 years with acute or convalescent COVID-19. Sequences were obtained from peripheral blood.

The CDR3 DNA reads as TGTGCCAGCAGCTCCCAGGGGAGGGTTCTCTCACCCCTCCACTTT. Its translation: CASSSQGRVLSPLHF. This chain links TRBV6-6 with TRBJ1-6; a weak D match, TRBD1 (6 bases). CDR1 is MNHNY and CDR2 is SVGAGI in the germline V gene (reference sequence). This CDR3 has 15 amino acids. V gave up 6 bases and J gave up 10 bases, with 19 bases separating them.